The clone carrying this TCR beta chain has ten or more counts. Its antigen remains unknown. RNA transcripts provided the source from which TCR beta CDR3 regions were amplified. Carried out on the TCR CDR3, a first-round RT-PCR used the HTBI primer set. TCRdb re-called the multiplex PCR reads with MiXCR, one entry per CDR3 protein. The data show under 350,000 distinct CDR3 sequences, with approximately 15% seen just once and roughly 35% held by the top ten. Every diagnosis used clinical symptoms, serum thyroxine and TRAb, thyroid ultrasound and orbital computed tomography. V trimming: 0 bases; J trimming: 4 bases; junction bases outside the gene matches: 5. This CDR3 spans 16 amino acids. Germline assignment: CDR1 SGHRS and CDR2 YFSETQ. The record originates from a study of T cells in Graves' hyperthyroidism and ophthalmopathy. Background on the study: Peripheral blood was taken when the disease was first diagnosed, before any treatment began. Regarding the study as a whole: Blood also held most thyroid clonotypes expanded beyond 0.001.

The sample was blood. This clonotype was obtained from a woman in her forties with Graves' ophthalmopathy. This chain connects TRBV5-1 to TRBJ1-5; 9 bases align to TRBD1. As DNA, the CDR3 is TGCGCCAGCAGCTTGGGGGGACAGGGAACGAATCAGCCCCAGCATTTT. Translated, it gives CASSLGGQGTNQPQHF.